Following are 21 T cell receptor beta chains from one sample sequenced in a study of T cell responses to AZD1222 COVID-19 vaccine. Using immunoSEQ multiplex PCR, the repertoire was profiled, and TCRdb retains in-frame clones only, with some absent. The sample holds about 150,000 clones, around 87% seen once. Sequencing was performed on peripheral blood, taken 28 days after the second AZD1222 dose. These receptors were collected from an adult who received the AZD1222 COVID-19 vaccine.

Here the CDR3 DNA reads TGTGCCAGCAGTCCCGGACAGGGCGGGACTAGAGTGCAGTACTTC. It is translated as CASSPGQGGTRVQYF. The chain is built from TRBV7-2 and TRBJ2-7; possibly TRBD1 or TRBD2 for D (8 bases each). Germline V gene lookup returns CDR1 SGHTA and CDR2 FQGNSA. This CDR3 has 15 amino acids. Trimming left V 6 bases short and J 9 bases short, with 24 bases between. Complete variable domain (other parts from reference TRBV7-2 and TRBJ2-7): GAGVSQSPSNKVTEKGKDVELRCDPISGHTALYWYRQSLGQGLEFLIYFQGNSAPDKSGLPSDRFSAERTGGSVSTLTIQRTQQEDSAVYLCASSPGQGGTRVQYFGPGTRLTVT.

The chain uses TRBV19 and TRBJ2-7; D might be TRBD1 (5 bases). In germline, CDR1 is LNHDA, CDR2 SQIVND (reference sequence). The CDR3 length is 16 residues. The V end lost 6 bases, the J end lost 0 bases, and 18 bases lay between the germline ends. CDR3 nucleotides: TGTGCCAGTAGGGACCCCTTAGGGGATTCCTCCTACGAGCAGTACTTC. It yields the protein CASRDPLGDSSYEQYF.

This clone showed up just a few times. This chain joins TRBV5-6 and TRBJ2-5; the D gene could be TRBD1 or TRBD2 (5 bases each). Germline CDR1 is SGHDT and CDR2 is YYEEEE. Trimming took 0 bases from V and 4 from J, leaving 10 bases between them. This CDR3 spans 14 amino acids. DNA of the CDR3: TGTGCCAGCAGCTTGGTTGGGGACGGAGAGACCCAGTACTTC. Protein sequence: CASSLVGDGETQYF.

The chain joins TRBV27 to TRBJ2-4; D uncertain. This CDR3 has 16 residues. Germline assignment: CDR1 MNHEY and CDR2 SMNVEV (reference sequence). V shed 9 bases and J shed 0 bases, with 18 bases lying between them. CDR3 coding DNA: TGTGCCAGACTACCTGACATTGGAGTAGCCAAAAACATTCAGTACTTC. Protein product: CARLPDIGVAKNIQYF.

The rearrangement joins TRBV7-2 to TRBJ1-1; weak D call: TRBD1 (5 bases). V dropped 7 bases and J dropped 2 bases, with 17 bases sitting between them. The CDR3 is 15 residues long. Germline V gene sequence: CDR1 SGHTA, CDR2 FQGNSA. CDR3 loop: CASTRGMNSNTEAFF. Here the CDR3 DNA reads TGTGCCAGCACCCGGGGGATGAATTCTAACACTGAAGCTTTCTTT.

The chain has TRBV9 and TRBJ1-4; D is unresolved. Germline V gene lookup returns CDR1 SGDLS and CDR2 YYNGEE. The length of the CDR3 is 19 residues. With 0 bases removed from V and 0 bases from J, the gap between germline ends came to 18 bases. CDR3 DNA sequence: TGTGCCAGCAGCGTAGAGGCCTCCCAAGCCGACCCAACTAATGAAAAACTGTTTTTT. Encoded protein: CASSVEASQADPTNEKLFF.

The count of this clone is one. The chain couples TRBV5-1 to TRBJ2-2; TRBD1 agrees at 12 bases. Trimming took 5 bases from V and 7 from J; bases not matched to a gene: 6. The CDR3 has 15 residues. Per the germline V gene, CDR1 is SGHRS and CDR2 is YFSETQ. CDR3 sequence: CASSMGQGASGELFF. The CDR3 DNA sequence: TGCGCCAGCAGTATGGGACAGGGGGCGAGCGGGGAGCTGTTTTTT.

This clone has a handful of counts. The chain combines TRBV25-1 with TRBJ1-1; D gene unclear. The CDR3 loop spans 14 amino acids. The V gene's germline CDR1 is MGHDK and CDR2 SYGVNS. V was cut by 3 bases and J by 1 base, with 9 bases left in between. The CDR3: CASSDLVANTEAFF. CDR3 DNA: TGTGCCAGCAGTGATCTGGTAGCGAACACTGAAGCTTTCTTT. The whole variable domain, remainder taken from reference TRBV25-1 and TRBJ1-1, is EADIYQTPRYLVIGTGKKITLECSQTMGHDKMYWYQQDPGMELHLIHYSYGVNSTEKGDLSSESTVSRIRTEHFPLTLESARPSHTSQYLCASSDLVANTEAFFGQGTRLTVV.

The V gene is TRBV9, the J gene TRBJ2-7; TRBD1 is a possible D gene (5 bases). Germline V gene data show CDR1 as SGDLS and CDR2 as YYNGEE. The V end lost 2 bases, the J end lost 0 bases, and 6 bases lay between the germline ends. This CDR3 comprises 13 residues. In DNA, the CDR3 is TGTGCCAGCAGCGTGGACACCTCCTACGAGCAGTACTTC. Translated, it gives CASSVDTSYEQYF.

This clone was detected a few times. This sequence joins TRBV4-1 and TRBJ2-7; D gene unclear. V gave up 1 base and J gave up 4 bases, with 17 bases separating them. This CDR3 comprises 16 residues. In germline, CDR1 is MGHRA, CDR2 YSYEKL. The DNA for the CDR3 is TGCGCCAGCAGCCAAGCCTATGCCCCCAGCGAGTACGAGCAGTACTTC. Translating gives CASSQAYAPSEYEQYF.

Note on this clone: This same CDR3 is encoded by further DNA sequences in the sample. The J gene is TRBJ1-4, the V gene TRBV5-1; D remains unclear. CDR3 length: 15 residues. Germline V lookup: CDR1 SGHRS, CDR2 YFSETQ. The ends were cut back, 0 bases at V and 0 bases at J, with 6 bases in the middle. In nucleotides, the CDR3 is TGCGCCAGCAGCTTGGATGGGGCAACTAATGAAAAACTGTTTTTT. It is translated as CASSLDGATNEKLFF. The whole variable domain, filled in from reference TRBV5-1 and TRBJ1-4, reads KAGVTQTPRYLIKTRGQQVTLSCSPISGHRSVSWYQQTPGQGLQFLFEYFSETQRNKGNFPGRFSGRQFSNSRSEMNVSTLELGDSALYLCASSLDGATNEKLFFGSGTQLSVL.

V usage is TRBV5-8 and J usage is TRBJ1-1, with TRBD1 as a possible D gene (5 bases). CDR3 size: 15 residues. The V and J ends lost 4 bases and 1 base respectively, with 14 bases between them. Germline CDR1 and CDR2: SGHTS and YDEGEE. CDR3 DNA sequence: TGTGCCAGCAGCCGGGGGAGGGTTCAGAACACTGAAGCTTTCTTT. It codes for CASSRGRVQNTEAFF. The full variable domain, completed using reference TRBV5-8 and TRBJ1-1, is EAGVTQSPTHLIKTRGQQATLRCSPISGHTSVYWYQQALGLGLQFLLWYDEGEERNRGNFPPRFSGRQFPNYSSELNVNALELEDSALYLCASSRGRVQNTEAFFGQGTRLTVV.

The CDR3 protein is CSASHGETQYF. DNA of the CDR3: TGCAGTGCTAGTCACGGGGAGACCCAGTACTTC. The chain is built from TRBV20-1 and TRBJ2-5; no reliable D call. Between the trimmed V and J ends, which lost 3 bases and 5 bases, there was a span of 7 bases. The V gene's germline CDR1 is DFQATT and CDR2 SNEGSKA (reference sequence). CDR3 length: 11 amino acids.

The chain has TRBV12-3 or TRBV12-4 and TRBJ2-1; the D is unclear. V lost 7 bases, J lost 6 bases, and 7 bases lay in between. The CDR3 contains 11 residues. CDR3 sequence (DNA): TGTGCCAGCACCCTAGGCAATGAGCAGTTCTTC. Protein product: CASTLGNEQFF.

CDR3 DNA: TGTGCCAGCAGCGAACAGTCCTCAAATAGCAATCAGCCCCAGCATTTT. It translates to CASSEQSSNSNQPQHF. The chain combines TRBV7-2 with TRBJ1-5, with D unclear. The CDR3 loop spans 16 amino acids. Trimming took off 5 bases at V and 0 bases at J, with 14 bases between the two ends. Germline V gene lookup returns CDR1 SGHTA and CDR2 FQGNSA.

This chain connects TRBV7-2 to TRBJ2-1, with 8 bases lining up with TRBD2. The V gene's germline CDR1 is SGHTA and CDR2 FQGNSA. V shed 3 bases and J 5 bases; nucleotides not matched to a gene: 6. The CDR3 spans 15 residues. Here the CDR3 reads CASSFQIAGHNEQFF. The CDR3 bases are TGTGCCAGCAGCTTTCAGATAGCGGGACACAATGAGCAGTTCTTC.

V is TRBV6-4 and J is TRBJ2-1, with unresolved D. V lost 2 bases and J lost 0, with 11 bases in between. The V gene's germline CDR1 is MRHNA and CDR2 SNTAGT. CDR3 size: 16 residues. The CDR3: CASSDTLSSSYNEQFF. CDR3 coding DNA: TGTGCCAGCAGTGACACCCTTTCGAGCTCCTACAATGAGCAGTTCTTC.

The rearrangement joins TRBV7-2 to TRBJ1-6; 7 bases match TRBD1. The CDR3 length is 15 residues. Germline assignment: CDR1 SGHTA and CDR2 FQGNSA. V trimming: 3 bases; J trimming: 9 bases; junction bases outside the gene matches: 8. CDR3 amino acids: CASSFRQGDSSPLHF. The CDR3 DNA sequence: TGTGCCAGCAGCTTTAGACAGGGCGATTCTTCACCCCTCCACTTT. Full variable domain (outside the CDR3, taken from reference TRBV7-2 and TRBJ1-6): GAGVSQSPSNKVTEKGKDVELRCDPISGHTALYWYRQSLGQGLEFLIYFQGNSAPDKSGLPSDRFSAERTGGSVSTLTIQRTQQEDSAVYLCASSFRQGDSSPLHFGNGTRLTVT.

This chain links TRBV27 with TRBJ2-2, with 12 bases matching TRBD2. V lost 4 bases to trimming and J lost 5 bases; unmatched junction nucleotides: 2. This CDR3 has 15 residues. The V gene's germline CDR1 is MNHEY and CDR2 SMNVEV (reference sequence). CDR3 region: CASSSSGRGTGELFF. The CDR3 nucleotides read TGTGCCAGCAGTTCTAGCGGGAGGGGTACCGGGGAGCTGTTTTTT.

The chain combines TRBV7-9 with TRBJ1-1; D call uncertain. The CDR3 is 14 amino acids. Germline loops: CDR1 SEHNR, CDR2 FQNEAQ (reference sequence). V gave up 1 base and J gave up 7 bases, with 13 bases separating them. The CDR3 is CASSLESADHEAFF. CDR3 DNA sequence: TGTGCCAGCAGCTTAGAGTCAGCGGATCATGAAGCTTTCTTT.

The chain has TRBV27 and TRBJ2-7; D unresolved. The CDR3 totals 14 residues. CDR1 and CDR2 (germline): MNHEY, SMNVEV (reference sequence). V lost 0 bases and J 6 bases, leaving 12 bases between the germline ends. The CDR3 bases are TGTGCCAGCAGTTTATCTCCAGTGGCTGGCGAGCAGTACTTC. Protein sequence: CASSLSPVAGEQYF.